The TCR beta chain under discussion was sequenced for a study of Graves' ophthalmopathy and Graves' hyperthyroidism. Study-wide findings and caveats: Ophthalmopathy progression prediction by the model yielded a sensitivity of about 69% and a specificity of 72.22%. Most expanded thyroid clonotypes above 0.001 frequency also appeared in blood. Between ophthalmopathy and stable hyperthyroidism, a 13-signature model drew a separation with 87.88% sensitivity and 75% to 82% specificity.

Germline V CDR1 and CDR2: GTSNPN, SVGIG (reference sequence). The CDR3 totals 14 residues. Trimming shortened V by 5 bases and J by 2 bases, and 15 bases separated the two germline ends. The starting material, 10 ml of fresh peripheral blood, provided the PBMCs. Transcripts of RNA were the source for amplifying TCR beta CDR3 regions. First-round RT-PCR employed HTBI primers, with a second-round multiplex PCR after it. MiXCR, run by TCRdb on the multiplex PCR reads, gives a single entry per CDR3 protein. The data contain some 150,000 distinct CDR3 sequences, around two fifths of them seen just once; the ten biggest clones take up over 7%. This clonotype was found many times. Its cognate antigen is unknown.

Material: peripheral blood. This TCR was sampled from a man aged 30-40 years with Graves' ophthalmopathy. The chain combines TRBV30 with TRBJ1-1; D ambiguous. Here the CDR3 reads CAWVLLDGNTEAFF. The CDR3 region has the DNA TGTGCCTGGGTGTTATTGGACGGTAACACTGAAGCTTTCTTT. The full variable domain, in which reference TRBV30 and TRBJ1-1 provide the parts outside the CDR3, is SQTIHQWPATLVQPVGSPLSLECTVEGTSNPNLYWYRQAAGRGLQLLFYSVGIGQISSEVPQNLSASRPQDRQFILSSKKLLLSDSGFYLCAWVLLDGNTEAFFGQGTRLTVV.